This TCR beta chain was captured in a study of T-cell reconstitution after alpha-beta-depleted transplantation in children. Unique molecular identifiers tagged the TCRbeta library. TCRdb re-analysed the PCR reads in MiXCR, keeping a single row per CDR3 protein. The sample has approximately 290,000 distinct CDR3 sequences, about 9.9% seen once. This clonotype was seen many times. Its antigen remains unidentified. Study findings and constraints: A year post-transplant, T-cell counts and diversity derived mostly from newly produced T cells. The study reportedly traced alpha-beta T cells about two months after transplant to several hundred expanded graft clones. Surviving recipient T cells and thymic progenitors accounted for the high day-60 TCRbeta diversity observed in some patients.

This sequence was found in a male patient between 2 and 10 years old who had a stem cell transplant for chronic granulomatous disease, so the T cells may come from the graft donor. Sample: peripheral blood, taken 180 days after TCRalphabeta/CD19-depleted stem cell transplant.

CDR3 DNA: TGCAGTGCTAGGAGGCTAGCGGGATCTTACAATGAGCAGTTCTTC. Its protein product is CSARRLAGSYNEQFF. The genes are TRBV20-1 and TRBJ2-1; 9 bases are a match to TRBD2. V lost 3 bases and J lost 4; bases outside the gene matches: 7. Germline V gene sequence: CDR1 DFQATT, CDR2 SNEGSKA (reference sequence). This CDR3 comprises 15 residues.